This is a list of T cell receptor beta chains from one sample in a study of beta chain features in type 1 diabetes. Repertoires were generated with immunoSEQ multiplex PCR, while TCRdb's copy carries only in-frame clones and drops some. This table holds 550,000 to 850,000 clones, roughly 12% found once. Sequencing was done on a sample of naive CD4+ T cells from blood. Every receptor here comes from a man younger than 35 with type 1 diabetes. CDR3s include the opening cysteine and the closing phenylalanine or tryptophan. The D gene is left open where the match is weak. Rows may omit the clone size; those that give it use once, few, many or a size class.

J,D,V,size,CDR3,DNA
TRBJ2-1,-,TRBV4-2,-,CASSQVVGRGSYNEQFF,TGTGCCAGCAGCCAAGTAGTGGGGCGGGGATCCTACAATGAGCAGTTCTTC
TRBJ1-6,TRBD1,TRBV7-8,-,CASSLPGTANSPLHF,TGTGCCAGCAGCTTACCTGGGACAGCTAATTCACCCCTCCACTTT
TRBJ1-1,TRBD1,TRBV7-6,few,CASSLSGTGLLGEAFF,TGTGCCAGCAGCTTATCGGGGACAGGGTTATTGGGTGAAGCTTTCTTT
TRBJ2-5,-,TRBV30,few,CAWRWGLQETQYF,TGTGCCTGGAGGTGGGGACTCCAAGAGACCCAGTACTTC
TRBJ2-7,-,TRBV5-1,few,CASSPQKESYEQYF,TGCGCCAGCAGCCCCCAGAAGGAATCCTACGAGCAGTACTTC
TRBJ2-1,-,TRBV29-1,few,CSVNGATGIRSYNEQFF,TGCAGCGTTAACGGAGCAACAGGGATTCGGTCCTACAATGAGCAGTTCTTC
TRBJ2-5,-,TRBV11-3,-,CASSLGAEKETQYF,TGTGCCAGCAGCTTAGGGGCAGAAAAAGAGACCCAGTACTTC
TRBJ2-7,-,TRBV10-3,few,CAISIGPAGEQYF,TGTGCCATCAGTATAGGGCCCGCTGGCGAGCAGTACTTC
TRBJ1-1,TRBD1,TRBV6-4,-,CASSATGVTEAFF,TGTGCCAGCAGTGCCACAGGGGTGACTGAAGCTTTCTTT
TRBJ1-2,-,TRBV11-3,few,CASSSPYGPRGYGYTF,TGTGCCAGCAGCTCCCCTTACGGGCCAAGAGGGTATGGCTACACCTTC
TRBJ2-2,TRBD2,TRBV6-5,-,CASSYSTSGRTGELFF,TGTGCCAGCAGTTACTCGACTAGCGGAAGGACCGGGGAGCTGTTTTTT
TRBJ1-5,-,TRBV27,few,CASTTRGQGGNQPQHF,TGTGCCAGCACCACGAGAGGCCAGGGAGGCAATCAGCCCCAGCATTTT
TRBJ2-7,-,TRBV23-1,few,CASSQSVPYEQYF,TGCGCCAGCAGTCAATCCGTCCCCTACGAGCAGTACTTC
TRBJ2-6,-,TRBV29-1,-,CSVRGDGANVLTF,TGCAGCGTACGGGGAGATGGGGCCAACGTCCTGACTTTC
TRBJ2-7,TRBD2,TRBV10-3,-,CAWRTSGGPSSYEQYF,TGTGCCTGGAGGACTAGCGGGGGGCCGAGCTCCTACGAGCAGTACTTC
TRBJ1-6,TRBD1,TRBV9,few,CASSVRTGDDSPLHF,TGTGCCAGCAGCGTAAGGACAGGAGATGACTCACCCCTCCACTTT
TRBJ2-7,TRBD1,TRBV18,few,CASSRQGAYEQYF,TGTGCCAGCTCACGACAGGGTGCCTACGAGCAGTACTTC
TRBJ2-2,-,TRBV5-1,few,CASSLAGLNTGELFF,TGCGCCAGCAGCTTGGCCGGACTCAACACCGGGGAGCTGTTTTTT
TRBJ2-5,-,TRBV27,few,CASSLVQGGETQYF,TGTGCCAGCAGCCTGGTTCAGGGGGGAGAGACCCAGTACTTC
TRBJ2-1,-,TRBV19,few,CASFKNNEQFF,TGTGCCAGCTTCAAAAACAATGAGCAGTTCTTC
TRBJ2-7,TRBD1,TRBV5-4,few,CASSSKQGDEQYF,TGTGCCAGCAGCTCGAAACAGGGGGACGAGCAGTACTTC
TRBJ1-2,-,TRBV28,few,CASQNHRDVSYGYTF,TGTGCCAGCCAAAACCACAGGGACGTAAGCTATGGCTACACCTTC
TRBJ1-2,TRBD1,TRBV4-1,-,CASSQARTGVYGYTF,TGCGCCAGCAGCCAAGCCAGGACAGGGGTCTATGGCTACACCTTC
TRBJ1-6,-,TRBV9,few,CASSVGGAEQVPYNSPLHF,TGTGCCAGCAGCGTAGGAGGGGCAGAACAAGTCCCCTATAATTCACCCCTCCACTTT
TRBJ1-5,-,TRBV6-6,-,CASRTGDQPQHF,TGTGCCAGCAGGACGGGTGATCAGCCCCAGCATTTT
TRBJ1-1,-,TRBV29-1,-,CSVFRVPNTEAFF,TGCAGCGTCTTTCGGGTCCCGAACACTGAAGCTTTCTTT
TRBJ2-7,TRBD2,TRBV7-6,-,CASSSRLAGNYEQYF,TGTGCCAGCAGCTCGCGACTAGCGGGGAACTACGAGCAGTACTTC
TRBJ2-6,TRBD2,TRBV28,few,CASSFVVQAGAGANVLTF,TGTGCCAGCAGTTTTGTTGTGCAGGCGGGAGCTGGGGCCAACGTCCTGACTTTC
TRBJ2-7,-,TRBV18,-,CASSPGVGLVYEQYF,TGTGCCAGCTCACCCGGAGTGGGGTTAGTGTACGAGCAGTACTTC
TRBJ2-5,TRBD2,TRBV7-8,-,CASSLSLAGDQYQETQYF,TGTGCCAGCAGCTTAAGCCTAGCGGGGGACCAGTACCAAGAGACCCAGTACTTC
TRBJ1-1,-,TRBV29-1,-,CSVEVHTEAFF,TGCAGCGTTGAGGTTCACACTGAAGCTTTCTTT
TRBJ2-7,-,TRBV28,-,CASSLAPYEQYF,TGTGCCAGCAGTTTAGCACCCTACGAGCAGTACTTC
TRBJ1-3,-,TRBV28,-,CASSLVLSSGNTIYF,TGTGCCAGCAGTTTAGTCCTGAGCTCTGGAAACACCATATATTTT
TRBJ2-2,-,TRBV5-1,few,CASSPTPGNTGELFF,TGCGCCAGCAGCCCCACCCCGGGGAACACCGGGGAGCTGTTTTTT
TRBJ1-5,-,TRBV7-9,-,CASSLAHAGGNQPQHF,TGTGCCAGCAGCTTAGCGCACGCCGGAGGGAATCAGCCCCAGCATTTT
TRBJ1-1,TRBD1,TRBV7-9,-,CASSLGGQAIEAFF,TGTGCCAGCAGCTTAGGCGGACAGGCAATCGAAGCTTTCTTT
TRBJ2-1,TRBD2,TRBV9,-,CASSSQSGGSPNEQFF,TGTGCCAGCAGCTCCCAAAGCGGGGGGAGCCCTAATGAGCAGTTCTTC
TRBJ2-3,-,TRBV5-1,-,CASSSQGIPDTQYF,TGCGCCAGCAGCTCTCAGGGGATACCAGATACGCAGTATTTT
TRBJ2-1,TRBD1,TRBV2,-,CASLTGNNEQFF,TGTGCCAGCCTGACAGGGAACAATGAGCAGTTCTTC
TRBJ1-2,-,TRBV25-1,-,CASSFSANYGYTF,TGTGCCAGCAGTTTCTCGGCGAACTATGGCTACACCTTC
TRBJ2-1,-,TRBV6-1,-,CASSEIGAGNYNEQFF,TGTGCCAGCAGTGAAATTGGGGCAGGGAACTACAATGAGCAGTTCTTC
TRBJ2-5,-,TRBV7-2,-,CASSLDRQETQYF,TGTGCCAGCAGCTTGGACAGACAAGAGACCCAGTACTTC
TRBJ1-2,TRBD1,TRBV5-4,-,CASSPQGAGGYTF,TGTGCCAGCAGCCCACAGGGGGCTGGTGGCTACACCTTC
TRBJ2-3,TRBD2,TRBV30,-,CAWRAGGTDTQYF,TGTGCCTGGAGGGCGGGGGGCACAGATACGCAGTATTTT
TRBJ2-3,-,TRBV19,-,CASTRWDASGTDTQYF,TGTGCCAGTACCCGGTGGGATGCCTCGGGCACAGATACGCAGTATTTT
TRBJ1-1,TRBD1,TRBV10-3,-,CAIKTGGEWTEAFF,TGTGCCATCAAGACAGGGGGCGAGTGGACTGAAGCTTTCTTT
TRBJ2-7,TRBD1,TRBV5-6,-,CASSFKDRAYEQYF,TGTGCCAGCAGCTTTAAGGACAGGGCCTACGAGCAGTACTTC
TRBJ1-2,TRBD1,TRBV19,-,CASNGQGYYGYTF,TGTGCCAGTAATGGACAGGGGTACTATGGCTACACCTTC
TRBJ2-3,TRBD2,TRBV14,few,CASSQERAGSLDTQYF,TGTGCCAGCAGCCAAGAGAGAGCGGGGTCCCTAGATACGCAGTATTTT
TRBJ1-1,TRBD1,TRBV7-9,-,CASSSGTGDTEAFF,TGTGCCAGCAGCTCGGGGACAGGGGACACTGAAGCTTTCTTT
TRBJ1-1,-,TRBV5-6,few,CASSFLDPVNTEAFF,TGTGCCAGCAGCTTTCTGGACCCGGTGAACACTGAAGCTTTCTTT
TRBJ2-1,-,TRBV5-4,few,CASSSPNNEQFF,TGTGCCAGCAGCTCTCCGAACAATGAGCAGTTCTTC
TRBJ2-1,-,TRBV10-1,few,CASSEGLAIGNEQFF,TGCGCCAGCAGTGAGGGGTTAGCGATTGGCAATGAGCAGTTCTTC
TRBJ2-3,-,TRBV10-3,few,CAITAGESTDTQYF,TGTGCCATCACGGCAGGGGAAAGCACAGATACGCAGTATTTT
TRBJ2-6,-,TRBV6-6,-,CASSYSLSSGANVLTF,TGTGCCAGCAGTTACTCGCTAAGCTCTGGGGCCAACGTCCTGACTTTC
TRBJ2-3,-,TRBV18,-,CASSPNPSTDTQYF,TGTGCCAGCTCACCTAACCCAAGCACAGATACGCAGTATTTT
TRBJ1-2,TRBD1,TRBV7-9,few,CASSLVVRTGRGYTF,TGTGCCAGCAGCTTAGTGGTTAGGACAGGACGTGGCTACACCTTC
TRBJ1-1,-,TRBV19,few,CASNHDREMNTEAFF,TGTGCCAGTAATCACGACAGAGAGATGAACACTGAAGCTTTCTTT
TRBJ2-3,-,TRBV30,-,CAWSNAGWDTQYF,TGTGCCTGGAGTAATGCGGGATGGGATACGCAGTATTTT
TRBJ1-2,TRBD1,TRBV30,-,CAWIDWTGADYGYTF,TGTGCCTGGATCGATTGGACAGGGGCAGACTATGGCTACACCTTC